This T cell receptor beta chain was retrieved from a study of control samples from healthy donors and cancer patients. Some clones are missing from TCRdb's copy, which holds only in-frame ones; the method was immunoSEQ multiplex PCR. The sample carries roughly 120,000 clones, about 95% recorded once. CDR1 and CDR2 from the germline V gene are LNHDA and SQIVND (reference sequence). The CDR3 contains 13 residues. V lost 8 bases and J lost 5, with 15 bases in between. The source of this sequence is a man aged 30 to 45 in good health. This chain connects TRBV19 to TRBJ1-2; D is uncertain. The sample comprised blood. CDR3 protein: CASGAAVGYGYTF. The CDR3 nucleotides are TGTGCCAGTGGAGCCGCGGTTGGGTATGGCTACACCTTC.